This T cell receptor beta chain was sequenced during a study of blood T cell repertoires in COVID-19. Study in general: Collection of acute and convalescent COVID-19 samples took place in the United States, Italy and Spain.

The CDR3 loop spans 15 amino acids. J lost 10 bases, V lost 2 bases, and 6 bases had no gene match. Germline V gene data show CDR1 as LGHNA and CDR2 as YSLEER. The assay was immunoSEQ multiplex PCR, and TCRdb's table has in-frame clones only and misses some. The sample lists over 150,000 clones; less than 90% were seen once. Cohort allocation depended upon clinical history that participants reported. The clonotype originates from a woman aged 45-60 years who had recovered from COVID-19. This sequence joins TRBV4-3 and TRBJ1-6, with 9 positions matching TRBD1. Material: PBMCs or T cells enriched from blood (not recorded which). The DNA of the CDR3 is TGCGCCAGCAGCCAAACCACAGGGGGCTTGTCACCCCTCCACTTT. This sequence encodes CASSQTTGGLSPLHF.